The TCR beta chain described here comes from a study of cytomegalovirus exposure and HLA in healthy donors. V lost 0 bases, J lost 4 bases, and 6 bases lay in between. Germline lookup yields CDR1 LGHNA and CDR2 YSLEER. The CDR3 has 14 residues. It was with 60 Vbeta and 13 Jbeta primers that the PCR ran. Profiling relied on immunoSEQ multiplex PCR, and the TCRdb table lists in-frame clones only, not all of them. The table includes 100,000 to 150,000 clones, approximately 81% detected once. Material for sequencing was PBMCs. This clonotype was obtained from a man aged 18 to 30 in good health and CMV-seropositive. The chain carries TRBV4-3 and TRBJ2-2, with D unclear. This chain's CDR3 is CASSQDVSTGELFF. CDR3 DNA: TGCGCCAGCAGCCAAGATGTCAGCACCGGGGAGCTGTTTTTT.